The source of this T cell receptor (beta chain) is a study of cytomegalovirus exposure and HLA in healthy donors. Study background: An earlier analysis found roughly 100 million unique TCR beta sequences from 200 million or so T cells. Study-level points and caveats: Several of the most significant clusters appeared linked to common viral pathogens, based on a later analysis. What was likely a sequencing artifact was a cluster of highly shared sequence variants.

To note about this clone: Its antigen remains unidentified.

The PCR had 60 Vbeta and 13 Jbeta primers. This table comes from immunoSEQ multiplex PCR, and its TCRdb copy is limited to in-frame clones, with some not included. The table records some 250,000 clones, about 86% of them present only once. What was sequenced was PBMCs. The receptor was isolated from a woman aged 60-75 years in good health and CMV-seropositive.

DNA of the CDR3: TGTGCCAGCAGTTTAGGGACAGGGGCTGGAAACACCATATATTTT. Protein product: CASSLGTGAGNTIYF. This rearrangement joins TRBV27 to TRBJ1-3, with TRBD1 matching 10 bases. CDR3 length: 15 residues. With 2 bases clipped from V and 2 bases from J, the junction kept 0 bases outside the gene matches. Germline V lookup: CDR1 MNHEY, CDR2 SMNVEV (reference sequence).